These 9 T cell receptor beta chains share one sample of origin, sequenced in a study of CD8 T cells in ankylosing spondylitis. Their recognized antigens are unknown. Each CDR3 protein is one row after TCRdb ran MiXCR on the 5' RACE reads. The profile shows more than 600,000 distinct CDR3 sequences, about 20% of them singletons. Overall study results and limits: The study identified a TCR beta motif of roughly eight highly homologous variants that appeared characteristic of ankylosing spondylitis blood.

The sequenced sample consisted of blood, either unsorted or a sorted T cell fraction (not recorded which). The receptor source for this set is a male donor with ankylosing spondylitis.

J is TRBJ2-5 and V is TRBV20-1; D not certain. Germline loops: CDR1 DFQATT, CDR2 SNEGSKA (reference sequence). The CDR3 sequence is 13 residues long. V dropped 3 bases and J dropped 2 bases, with 10 bases sitting between them. The CDR3 sequence is CSASPRVQETQYF. In DNA form, the CDR3 reads TGCAGTGCTAGCCCACGGGTTCAAGAGACCCAGTACTTC.

This clonotype has just a few counts. V gene TRBV10-3 combines with J gene TRBJ2-1; 11 bases line up with TRBD2. Trimming removed 10 bases from V and 6 bases from J; junction bases left unmatched: 14. This CDR3 has 16 amino acids. The germline V gene encodes CDR1 ENHRY and CDR2 SYGVKD. This chain's CDR3 is CATQGLAGGSTNEQFF. As DNA, the CDR3 is TGTGCCACACAGGGGTTAGCGGGAGGGTCGACCAATGAGCAGTTCTTC.

This clonotype was seen only a few times. The chain couples TRBV2 to TRBJ2-3; D perhaps matches TRBD2 (6 bases). This CDR3 has 15 amino acids. The V end was cut by 2 bases, the J end by 5 bases, with 14 bases between. The V gene's germline CDR1 is SNHLY and CDR2 FYNNEI. In nucleotides, the CDR3 is TGTGCCAGCAGTGAATCGCGGGGAGCGTTAGATACGCAGTATTTT. The encoded protein is CASSESRGALDTQYF.

The chain couples TRBV5-1 to TRBJ2-2; D uncertain. The CDR3 is 12 residues long. V dropped 7 bases and J dropped 3 bases, with 7 bases sitting between them. CDR1 is SGHRS, CDR2 YFSETQ, per germline. The CDR3 spells CASPLDTGELFF. CDR3 coding DNA: TGCGCCAGCCCTCTCGACACCGGGGAGCTGTTTTTT.

This clonotype was observed a handful of times. The chain recombines TRBV5-1 with TRBJ1-2; D unresolved. Trimming shortened V by 5 bases and J by 0 bases, and 14 bases separated the two germline ends. Germline assignment: CDR1 SGHRS and CDR2 YFSETQ. The CDR3 is 15 residues long. The DNA of the CDR3 is TGCGCCAGCAGGCAAACAGTCTCTGCTAACTATGGCTACACCTTC. This gives the protein CASRQTVSANYGYTF.

J is TRBJ2-5 and V is TRBV5-1; 8 positions match TRBD1. With 0 bases clipped from V and 4 bases from J, the junction kept 5 bases outside the gene matches. Germline CDR1 is SGHRS and CDR2 is YFSETQ. This CDR3 comprises 15 residues. In DNA, the CDR3 is TGCGCCAGCAGCTTGGGGACAGGGCGAGTAGAGACCCAGTACTTC. Amino acid sequence: CASSLGTGRVETQYF. The whole variable domain, remainder taken from reference TRBV5-1 and TRBJ2-5, is KAGVTQTPRYLIKTRGQQVTLSCSPISGHRSVSWYQQTPGQGLQFLFEYFSETQRNKGNFPGRFSGRQFSNSRSEMNVSTLELGDSALYLCASSLGTGRVETQYFGPGTRLLVL.

The chain joins TRBV3-1 to TRBJ2-2; TRBD2 might be the D (7 bases). CDR1 and CDR2 from the germline V gene are LGHDT and YNNKEL (reference sequence). This CDR3 is built from 16 residues. Trimming took 3 bases from V and 4 from J, leaving 15 bases between them. The CDR3 region has the DNA TGTGCCAGCAGCCAGACAGGACTAGAGGGCACCGGGGAGCTGTTTTTT. Protein sequence: CASSQTGLEGTGELFF.

This clonotype has a handful of counts. The CDR3 here is CSARDARGSGYTF. DNA of the CDR3: TGCAGTGCTAGAGATGCGAGGGGGTCTGGCTACACCTTC. The chain carries TRBV20-1 and TRBJ1-2; TRBD1 might be the D (6 bases). Germline assignment: CDR1 DFQATT and CDR2 SNEGSKA (reference sequence). Trimming pared 0 bases from V and 7 bases from J, leaving 12 bases between. The length of the CDR3 is 13 residues.

This clonotype was counted between two and nine times. This rearrangement joins TRBV4-1 to TRBJ2-7, with D possibly matching TRBD1 (5 bases). The CDR3 is 16 residues long. Per the germline V gene, CDR1 is MGHRA and CDR2 is YSYEKL. V lost 2 bases and J lost 5, with 19 bases in between. The CDR3 region is CASSQFLQGGINEQYF. The CDR3 bases are TGCGCCAGCAGCCAATTTCTCCAGGGTGGTATTAACGAGCAGTACTTC.